A selection of T cell receptor beta chains follows, all from one sample in a study of CD8 T cells in Susac syndrome. MiXCR, applied by TCRdb to the immunoSEQ multiplex PCR reads, yields one record per CDR3 protein. The sample carries under 80,000 distinct CDR3 sequences, about 93% recorded once. Sequenced: CD4+ T cells from PBMCs. These TCRs come from a human donor with Susac syndrome. CDR3s include the opening cysteine and the closing phenylalanine or tryptophan. Each record gives: J gene, V gene, clone size, D gene, CDR3 length, CDR3 DNA, CDR3 protein. The D gene is left open where the match is weak. The size entry is marked missing in some rows and otherwise reads once, few, many or a size class.

TRBJ1-6	TRBV2	.	TRBD1	16	TGTGCCAGCAAGAGAGTCGACAGGGGGCAAAATTCACCCCTCCACTTT	CASKRVDRGQNSPLHF
TRBJ1-2	TRBV7-8	.	.	13	TGTGCCAGCAGCTTAGGGGTGTTCTATGGCTACACCTTC	CASSLGVFYGYTF
TRBJ1-6	TRBV6-5	.	.	13	TGTGCCAGCAGTTACTCCCCGGATTCACCCCTCCACTTT	CASSYSPDSPLHF
TRBJ1-2	TRBV29-1	.	.	16	TGCAGCGTTGGGGAGGGGCTTGTGCTCGCTAACTATGGCTACACCTTC	CSVGEGLVLANYGYTF
TRBJ2-1	TRBV7-6	.	.	16	TGTGCCAGCAGCACCCGGACAGACCTTCAACGTAATGAGCAGTTCTTC	CASSTRTDLQRNEQFF
TRBJ1-1	TRBV12-3/TRBV12-4	.	.	16	TGTGCCAGCAGTTTGGGTCCAGGCAGTTGGAACACTGAAGCTTTCTTT	CASSLGPGSWNTEAFF
TRBJ2-1	TRBV7-9	.	.	12	TGTGCCAGCACCAAAGGGGGGGATGAGCAGTTCTTC	CASTKGGDEQFF
TRBJ1-1	TRBV30	.	TRBD1	15	TGTGCCTGGAGTACGGGACAGCTCATGAACACTGAAGCTTTCTTT	CAWSTGQLMNTEAFF
TRBJ2-7	TRBV7-8	.	.	14	TGTGCCAGCAGCTTACCAGGGGCTATCAACGAGCAGTACTTC	CASSLPGAINEQYF
TRBJ2-2	TRBV29-1	.	.	12	TGCAGCGTTGACAGGGACACCGGGGAGCTGTTTTTT	CSVDRDTGELFF
TRBJ1-6	TRBV7-2	.	.	15	TGTGCCAGCAGCCCAGATGGAAGGGGGTCTTCACCCCTCCACTTT	CASSPDGRGSSPLHF
TRBJ1-1	TRBV7-9	once	TRBD1	14	TGTGCCAGCAGCTCCCAGACAGGGAAGACTGAAGCTTTCTTT	CASSSQTGKTEAFF
TRBJ2-7	TRBV28	.	.	14	TGTGCCAGCAGTTTGCGACCCACCGCCTACGAGCAGTACTTC	CASSLRPTAYEQYF
TRBJ2-3	TRBV30	.	TRBD1	13	TGTGCCTACGACAGGGGGCAGGGAGATACGCAGTATTTT	CAYDRGQGDTQYF
TRBJ2-1	TRBV20-1	.	TRBD2	13	TGCAGTGCTAGGAGCCTAGCGGTCGATGAGCAGTTCTTC	CSARSLAVDEQFF
TRBJ2-3	TRBV5-1	.	.	12	TGCGCCAGCAGCTTGGGGGCAGATACGCAGTATTTT	CASSLGADTQYF
TRBJ2-7	TRBV29-1	few	TRBD2	13	TGCAGCGTTCGTCTAGCGGGAGGACACGAGCAGTACTTC	CSVRLAGGHEQYF
TRBJ1-4	TRBV13	once	.	15	TGTGCCAGCAGCTCAGACCGGGACACCAATGAAAAACTGTTTTTT	CASSSDRDTNEKLFF
TRBJ1-1	TRBV29-1	.	.	13	TGCAGCGTTGTACGGCGCATGGACACTGAAGCTTTCTTT	CSVVRRMDTEAFF
TRBJ2-5	TRBV12-3/TRBV12-4	.	.	14	TGTGCCAGCAGTTTAGTAAGATACCAAGAGACCCAGTACTTC	CASSLVRYQETQYF
TRBJ2-1	TRBV7-7	once	.	13	TGTGCTAGCAGCCTCGAAGGGTTGCATGAGCAGTTCTTC	CASSLEGLHEQFF
TRBJ1-2	TRBV30	.	.	12	TGTGCCTTACCGGGACTGAGCTATGGCTACACCTTC	CALPGLSYGYTF
TRBJ2-1	TRBV7-2	.	.	15	TGTGCCAGCAGCTTATGGGGTAGTCAGTACAATGAGCAGTTCTTC	CASSLWGSQYNEQFF
TRBJ2-5	TRBV4-3	.	.	16	TGCGCCAGCAGCCAAGATCTGGGGAGGGGGCATGAGACCCAGTACTTC	CASSQDLGRGHETQYF
TRBJ2-1	TRBV27	.	.	12	TGTGCCAGCACGTCCTCCTACAATGAGCAGTTCTTC	CASTSSYNEQFF
TRBJ1-5	TRBV7-9	.	.	12	TGTGCCAGCAGCTTCCGGGGCCAGCCCCAGCATTTT	CASSFRGQPQHF
TRBJ2-1	TRBV4-1	.	TRBD2	16	TGCGCCAGCAGCCAAGGCAATGGGGGGGTCTACAATGAGCAGTTCTTC	CASSQGNGGVYNEQFF
TRBJ2-3	TRBV28	.	.	10	TGTGCCAGCAGTAGAGATACGCAGTATTTT	CASSRDTQYF
TRBJ2-3	TRBV27	.	TRBD1	16	TGTGCCAGCAGTTCTTCTGACAGGGTACCTCAAGATACGCAGTATTTT	CASSSSDRVPQDTQYF
TRBJ2-3	TRBV5-1	.	.	15	TGCGCCAGCAGCTCTCGAGCGACCGAGACAGATACGCAGTATTTT	CASSSRATETDTQYF
TRBJ1-4	TRBV23-1	.	TRBD1	17	TGCGCCAGCAGTCAATCGTTCAGGGGGGTAACTAATGAAAAACTGTTTTTT	CASSQSFRGVTNEKLFF
TRBJ1-4	TRBV2	.	.	14	TGTGCCAGCACTGGGGTCGGGGCTAATGAAAAACTGTTTTTT	CASTGVGANEKLFF
TRBJ2-3	TRBV7-2	few	.	16	TGTGCCAGCAGCTTCCGACAGAACCCCGATACAGATACGCAGTATTTT	CASSFRQNPDTDTQYF
TRBJ2-2	TRBV12-3/TRBV12-4	.	.	18	TGTGCCAGCAGTTTAGTAGGGAAGACAGGAGCGAACACCGGGGAGCTGTTTTTT	CASSLVGKTGANTGELFF
TRBJ1-4	TRBV3-1	.	.	13	TGTGCCAGCAGCCAAGATAGGGGGGAAAAACTGTTTTTT	CASSQDRGEKLFF
TRBJ2-1	TRBV3-1	.	.	14	TGTGCCAGCAGAGGGGGGAGCTCCTACAATGAGCAGTTCTTC	CASRGGSSYNEQFF
TRBJ2-2	TRBV4-2	.	TRBD1	14	TGTGCCAGCAGGAGGGACAGGATGACCGGGGAGCTGTTTTTT	CASRRDRMTGELFF
TRBJ2-1	TRBV20-1	.	.	11	TGCAGTGCCACCCGACAGAACGAGCAGTTCTTC	CSATRQNEQFF
TRBJ2-3	TRBV15	once	.	14	TGTGCCACCAGCAGAGGACGGCTTATCGATACGCAGTATTTT	CATSRGRLIDTQYF
TRBJ1-2	TRBV7-8	.	TRBD1	13	TGTGCCAGCAGCTTGGGACAGGGAGGCGGCTACACCTTC	CASSLGQGGGYTF